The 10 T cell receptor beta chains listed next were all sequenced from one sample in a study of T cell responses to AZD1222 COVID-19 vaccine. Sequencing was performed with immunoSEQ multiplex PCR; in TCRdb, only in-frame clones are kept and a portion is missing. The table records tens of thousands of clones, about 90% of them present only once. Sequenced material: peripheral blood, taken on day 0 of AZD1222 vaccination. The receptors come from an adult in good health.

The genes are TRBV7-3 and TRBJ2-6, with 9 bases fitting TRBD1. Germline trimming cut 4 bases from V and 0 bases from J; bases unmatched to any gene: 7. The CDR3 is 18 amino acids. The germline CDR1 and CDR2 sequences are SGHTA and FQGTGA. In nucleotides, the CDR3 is TGTGCCAGCAGCTCCTCGGGACAGGGCATCTCTGGGGCCAACGTCCTGACTTTC. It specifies CASSSSGQGISGANVLTF.

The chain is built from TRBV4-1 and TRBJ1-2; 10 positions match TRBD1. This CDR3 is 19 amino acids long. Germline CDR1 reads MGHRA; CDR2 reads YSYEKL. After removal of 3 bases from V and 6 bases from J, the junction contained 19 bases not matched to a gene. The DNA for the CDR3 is TGCGCCAGCAGCCAGCCCCTTCGACAGGGGGCATCCAACGTCGATGGCTACACCTTC. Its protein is CASSQPLRQGASNVDGYTF.

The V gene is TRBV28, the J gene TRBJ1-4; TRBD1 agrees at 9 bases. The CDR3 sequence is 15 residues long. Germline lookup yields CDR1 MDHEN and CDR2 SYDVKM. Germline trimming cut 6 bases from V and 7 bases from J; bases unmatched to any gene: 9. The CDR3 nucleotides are TGTGCCAGCAGGGGGACAGGGCCCACTGTTGAAAAACTGTTTTTT. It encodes CASRGTGPTVEKLFF.

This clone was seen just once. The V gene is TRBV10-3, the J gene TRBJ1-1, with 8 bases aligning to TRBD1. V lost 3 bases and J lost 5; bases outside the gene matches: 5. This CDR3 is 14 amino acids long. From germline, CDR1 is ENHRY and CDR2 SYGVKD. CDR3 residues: CAISDQGAATEAFF. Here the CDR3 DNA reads TGTGCCATCAGTGATCAGGGGGCAGCAACTGAAGCTTTCTTT.

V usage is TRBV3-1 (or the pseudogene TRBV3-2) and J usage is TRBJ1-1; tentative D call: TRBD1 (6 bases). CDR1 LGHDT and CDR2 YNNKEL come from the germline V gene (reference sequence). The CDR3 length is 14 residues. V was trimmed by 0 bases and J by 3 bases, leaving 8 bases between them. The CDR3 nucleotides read TGTGCCAGCAGCCAAGAAGGGGGGGACACTGAAGCTTTCTTT. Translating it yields CASSQEGGDTEAFF.

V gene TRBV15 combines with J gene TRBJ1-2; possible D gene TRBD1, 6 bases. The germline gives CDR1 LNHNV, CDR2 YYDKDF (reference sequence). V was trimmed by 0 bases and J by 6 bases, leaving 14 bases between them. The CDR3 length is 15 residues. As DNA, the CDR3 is TGTGCCACCAGCAGAGATAGGGGGATAGGGAATGGCTACACCTTC. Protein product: CATSRDRGIGNGYTF.

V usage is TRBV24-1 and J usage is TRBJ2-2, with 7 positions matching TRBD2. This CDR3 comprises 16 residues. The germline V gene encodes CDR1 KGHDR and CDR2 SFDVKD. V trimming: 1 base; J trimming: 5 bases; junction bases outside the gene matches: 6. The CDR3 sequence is CATSDFSAGDTGELFF. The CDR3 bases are TGTGCCACCAGTGATTTTAGTGCGGGAGATACCGGGGAGCTGTTTTTT.

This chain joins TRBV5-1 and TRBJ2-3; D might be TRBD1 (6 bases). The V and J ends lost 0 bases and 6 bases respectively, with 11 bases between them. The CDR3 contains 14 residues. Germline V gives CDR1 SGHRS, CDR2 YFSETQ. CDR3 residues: CASSLDRVPDTQYF. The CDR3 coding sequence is TGCGCCAGCAGCTTGGACAGGGTCCCGGATACGCAGTATTTT.

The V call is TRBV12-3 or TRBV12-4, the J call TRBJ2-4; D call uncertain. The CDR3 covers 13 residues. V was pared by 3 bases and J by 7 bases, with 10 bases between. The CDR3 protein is CASSFVGENIQYF. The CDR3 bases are TGTGCCAGCAGTTTTGTGGGTGAGAACATTCAGTACTTC.

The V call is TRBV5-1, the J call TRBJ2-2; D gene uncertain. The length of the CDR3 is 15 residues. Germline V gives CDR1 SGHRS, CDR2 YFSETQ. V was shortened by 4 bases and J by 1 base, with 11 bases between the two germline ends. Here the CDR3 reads CASSPVWRNTGELFF. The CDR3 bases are TGCGCCAGCAGCCCCGTATGGCGGAACACCGGGGAGCTGTTTTTT.